A single sample is the source of the 28 T cell receptor beta chains below, sequenced in a study of blood T cell repertoires in COVID-19. Clones were read by immunoSEQ multiplex PCR, and TCRdb kept only the in-frame ones, dropping some. Of approximately 260,000 clones in the sample, over 80% were seen once. Material: peripheral blood. The receptor source for this set is a man in his 60s who had recovered from COVID-19.

This chain links TRBV7-9 with TRBJ2-7; 9 bases are shared with TRBD1. This CDR3 spans 15 amino acids. J lost 3 bases, V lost 2 bases, and 5 bases had no gene match. The V gene's germline CDR1 is SEHNR and CDR2 FQNEAQ (reference sequence). CDR3 sequence (DNA): TGTGCCAGCAGCTTAATTGGACAGGGGTTCTACGAGCAGTACTTC. Translating gives CASSLIGQGFYEQYF. Based on the CDR3 plus reference TRBV7-9 and TRBJ2-7, the full variable domain is DTGVSQNPRHKITKRGQNVTFRCDPISEHNRLYWYRQTLGQGPEFLTYFQNEAQLEKSRLLSDRFSAERPKGSFSTLEIQRTEQGDSAMYLCASSLIGQGFYEQYFGPGTRLTVT.

This clone was picked up one time. The rearrangement uses TRBV3-1 (or the pseudogene TRBV3-2) and TRBJ1-2, with TRBD1 matching 7 bases. Losses at the gene ends were 6 bases for V and 2 bases for J; bases not matched to a gene: 6. Per the germline V gene, CDR1 is LGHDT and CDR2 is YNNKEL (reference sequence). This CDR3 contains 14 residues. CDR3 protein: CASSRTGDNYGYTF. The DNA for the CDR3 is TGTGCCAGCAGTAGAACAGGGGACAACTATGGCTACACCTTC.

The V gene is TRBV5-4, the J gene TRBJ2-3, with D perhaps matching TRBD2 (5 bases). CDR3 size: 15 residues. V was cut by 4 bases and J by 1 base, with 13 bases left in between. Germline CDR1 is SGHNT and CDR2 is YYREEE (reference sequence). The CDR3 DNA follows: TGTGCCAGCAGCCTAGGACTCTCCCGCACAGATACGCAGTATTTT. This sequence encodes CASSLGLSRTDTQYF.

The V gene is TRBV7-9, the J gene TRBJ1-6, with D hard to call. V lost 1 base to trimming and J lost 8 bases, with 6 bases between them. The CDR3 runs 13 residues. Germline CDR1 and CDR2: SEHNR and FQNEAQ (reference sequence). The CDR3 region is CASSLGRDSPLHF. In nucleotides, the CDR3 is TGTGCCAGCAGCTTAGGACGGGATTCACCCCTCCACTTT.

This chain links TRBV28 with TRBJ1-2, with TRBD1 identical over 8 bases. This CDR3 contains 13 residues. V shed 6 bases, J shed 8 bases, and the junction held 8 bases outside the gene matches. In germline, CDR1 is MDHEN, CDR2 SYDVKM. CDR3 sequence: CASSLGTGKGYTF. The CDR3, as DNA: TGTGCCAGCAGCCTCGGGACAGGCAAGGGCTACACCTTC.

V and J are TRBV7-2 and TRBJ2-2; no clear D. Trimming shortened V by 2 bases and J by 0 bases, and 7 bases separated the two germline ends. This CDR3 spans 15 amino acids. Germline V gives CDR1 SGHTA, CDR2 FQGNSA. The CDR3 DNA reads as TGTGCCAGCAGCTTATATGCGACGAACACCGGGGAGCTGTTTTTT. It translates to CASSLYATNTGELFF. Drawing the rest from reference TRBV7-2 and TRBJ2-2, the complete variable domain is GAGVSQSPSNKVTEKGKDVELRCDPISGHTALYWYRQSLGQGLEFLIYFQGNSAPDKSGLPSDRFSAERTGGSVSTLTIQRTQQEDSAVYLCASSLYATNTGELFFGEGSRLTVL.

This clone was found once. The chain is built from TRBV9 and TRBJ2-7, with a tentative D call TRBD2 (6 bases). Per the germline V gene, CDR1 is SGDLS and CDR2 is YYNGEE. This CDR3 has 14 residues. Trimming removed 0 bases from V and 7 bases from J, with 14 bases in between. The CDR3 nucleotides read TGTGCCAGCAGCGTAGGGAGGGGCAGAGGGGAGCAGTACTTC. Encoded protein: CASSVGRGRGEQYF.

The chain couples TRBV29-1 to TRBJ2-3; 8 nucleotides align to TRBD2. The J segment lost 5 bases and the V segment lost 4 bases, leaving 17 bases of the junction unmatched. The CDR3 is 17 amino acids. Germline CDR1 is SQVTM and CDR2 is ANQGSEA. The CDR3 DNA follows: TGCAGCGTTGGACGGGGGGTGGCGGGAGGCCTTGGAGATACGCAGTATTTT. It encodes CSVGRGVAGGLGDTQYF.

This rearrangement joins TRBV25-1 to TRBJ2-1; a weak D match, TRBD2 (7 bases). The ends were cut back, 1 base at V and 5 bases at J, with 18 bases in the middle. The germline V gene has CDR1 MGHDK and CDR2 SYGVNS. The CDR3 runs 17 residues. Here the CDR3 reads CASSEWRGPIGDNEQFF. CDR3 DNA: TGTGCCAGCAGTGAATGGCGGGGGCCCATAGGCGACAATGAGCAGTTCTTC.

The V and J genes are TRBV2 and TRBJ1-1; D is possibly TRBD1 (5 bases). Trimming left V 3 bases short and J 1 base short, with 15 bases between. Germline V gene data show CDR1 as SNHLY and CDR2 as FYNNEI. The CDR3 has 16 amino acids. CDR3 sequence: CASSEGPRRRNTEAFF. In DNA form, the CDR3 reads TGTGCCAGCAGTGAGGGGCCTCGGCGTCGGAACACTGAAGCTTTCTTT.

The rearrangement links TRBV19 to TRBJ2-1; 8 bases agree with TRBD2. The CDR3 extends over 16 amino acids. Germline V gene data show CDR1 as LNHDA and CDR2 as SQIVND (reference sequence). V lost 2 bases, J lost 8 bases, and 11 bases stayed unmatched. CDR3 in DNA: TGTGCCAGTAGTATACGGGAGGGTCAGGGCCCCCATGAGCAGTTCTTC. Encoded protein: CASSIREGQGPHEQFF.

The chain links TRBV30 to TRBJ2-3; D is unclear. This CDR3 comprises 11 residues. CDR1 and CDR2 from the germline V gene are GTSNPN and SVGIG (reference sequence). Trimming shortened V by 4 bases and J by 3 bases, and 5 bases separated the two germline ends. CDR3 loop: CAWTNTDTQYF. CDR3 sequence (DNA): TGTGCCTGGACTAATACAGATACGCAGTATTTT.

The genes are TRBV7-2 and TRBJ2-5, with TRBD2 matching 10 bases. The junction had 8 bases not matched to a gene; V was cut back by 2 bases and J by 5 bases. The CDR3 spans 16 residues. Looked up from germline, CDR1 is SGHTA and CDR2 is FQGNSA. In DNA form, the CDR3 reads TGTGCCAGCAGCTTACGGAGCGGGGGGGCCGCTGAGACCCAGTACTTC. It specifies CASSLRSGGAAETQYF. The full variable domain, its missing parts supplied by reference TRBV7-2 and TRBJ2-5, is GAGVSQSPSNKVTEKGKDVELRCDPISGHTALYWYRQSLGQGLEFLIYFQGNSAPDKSGLPSDRFSAERTGGSVSTLTIQRTQQEDSAVYLCASSLRSGGAAETQYFGPGTRLLVL.

This sequence joins TRBV29-1 and TRBJ2-2; 11 nucleotides line up with TRBD1. J was trimmed by 5 bases and V by 7 bases; bases with no gene match: 0. This CDR3 comprises 12 residues. From germline, CDR1 is SQVTM and CDR2 ANQGSEA. In DNA, the CDR3 is TGCAGCGGGGACAGGGGGACCGGGGAGCTGTTTTTT. This gives the protein CSGDRGTGELFF.

The chain is built from TRBV6-5 and TRBJ2-7, with a tentative D call TRBD2 (6 bases). Trimming pared 7 bases from V and 0 bases from J, leaving 10 bases between. Germline-derived CDR1 and CDR2 are MNHEY and SVGAGI. CDR3 length equals 13 residues. CDR3 protein: CASTGGHSYEQYF. The CDR3 DNA sequence: TGTGCCAGCACCGGGGGTCACTCCTACGAGCAGTACTTC.

The rearrangement joins TRBV5-6 to TRBJ2-5; D gene unclear. CDR1 is SGHDT, CDR2 YYEEEE, per germline. The CDR3 covers 8 residues. V was pared by 4 bases and J by 11 bases, with 3 bases between. The CDR3 reads CASSQQYF. CDR3 nucleotide sequence: TGTGCCAGCAGCCAACAGTACTTC.

The genes are TRBV27 and TRBJ2-5, with 8 bases lining up with TRBD1. The length of the CDR3 is 14 residues. The ends lost 7 bases at V and 4 bases at J; junction bases unmatched: 8. Germline V gene lookup returns CDR1 MNHEY and CDR2 SMNVEV (reference sequence). The CDR3 nucleotides are TGTGCCAGCACCCCCAGACAGGGGCGAGAGACCCAGTACTTC. It specifies CASTPRQGRETQYF.

The rearrangement links TRBV5-8 to TRBJ1-2; D possibly corresponds to TRBD1 (5 bases). This CDR3 has 15 residues. CDR1 is SGHTS, CDR2 YDEGEE, per germline. The V end lost 2 bases, the J end lost 3 bases, and 14 bases lay between the germline ends. The CDR3 is CASSLPGFTDYGYTF. CDR3 sequence (DNA): TGTGCCAGCAGCTTACCAGGGTTTACGGACTATGGCTACACCTTC.

V and J are TRBV6-5 and TRBJ2-5, with 11 bases identical to TRBD2. Germline-derived CDR1 and CDR2 are MNHEY and SVGAGI. Unmatched junction bases numbered 8, after V lost 4 bases and J lost 4 bases. The CDR3 length is 16 residues. CDR3 DNA sequence: TGTGCCAGCAGTTCACCCACTAGCGGGAGAAGAGAGACCCAGTACTTC. It translates to CASSSPTSGRRETQYF.

The rearrangement uses TRBV6-4 and TRBJ2-2; 10 nucleotides line up with TRBD2. The CDR3 totals 16 residues. V lost 4 bases, J lost 4 bases, and 6 bases stayed unmatched. Germline CDR1 MRHNA, CDR2 SNTAGT. CDR3 sequence (DNA): TGTGCCAGCAGTGCATTAGCGGGGGGCCGCACCGGGGAGCTGTTTTTT. Translating gives CASSALAGGRTGELFF.

The rearrangement uses TRBV3-1 (or the pseudogene TRBV3-2) and TRBJ2-3; 7 bases line up with TRBD2. After removal of 2 bases from V and 1 base from J, the junction contained 3 bases not matched to a gene. The CDR3 consists of 15 residues. The V gene's germline CDR1 is LGHDT and CDR2 YNNKEL (reference sequence). CDR3 amino acids: CASSQSGDRTDTQYF. The CDR3 DNA reads as TGTGCCAGCAGCCAAAGCGGGGATCGCACAGATACGCAGTATTTT.

The chain uses TRBV27 and TRBJ1-3; D unresolved. Per germline, CDR1 MNHEY and CDR2 SMNVEV (reference sequence). V was trimmed by 5 bases and J by 0 bases, leaving 20 bases between them. The CDR3 covers 18 residues. The CDR3 DNA follows: TGTGCCAGCAGTCAATCCACCCTGGGCAGGTCCTCTGGAAACACCATATATTTT. It encodes CASSQSTLGRSSGNTIYF.

This chain connects TRBV24-1 to TRBJ2-2; D not resolved. This CDR3 has 12 amino acids. Trimming left V 2 bases short and J 6 bases short, with 3 bases between. Germline CDR1 KGHDR, CDR2 SFDVKD. CDR3 bases: TGTGCCACCAGTGATTCCTCCGGGGAGCTGTTTTTT. This translates into CATSDSSGELFF.

The V call is TRBV5-6, the J call TRBJ2-1; TRBD1 agrees at 8 bases. The V gene end was trimmed by 1 base and the J gene end by 7 bases; junction bases not matched to a gene: 7. Looked up from germline, CDR1 is SGHDT and CDR2 is YYEEEE. There are 15 residues in the CDR3. This chain's CDR3 is CASSLRQGAGNEQFF. DNA for the CDR3: TGTGCCAGCAGCTTGAGGCAGGGGGCCGGTAATGAGCAGTTCTTC.

The gene calls are TRBV2 and TRBJ1-6; maybe TRBD1 (5 bases). Germline CDR1 reads SNHLY; CDR2 reads FYNNEI. Deletions cut 7 bases from V and 6 bases from J, with 16 bases between. The CDR3 has 15 residues. The CDR3 sequence is CASTPAIGANSPLHF. The CDR3 DNA is TGTGCCAGCACCCCGGCTATTGGGGCTAATTCACCCCTCCACTTT.

The chain couples TRBV6-5 to TRBJ2-5; D is possibly TRBD1 (7 bases). V was pared by 0 bases and J by 5 bases, with 16 bases between. The CDR3 is made up of 16 amino acids. Germline V gene lookup returns CDR1 MNHEY and CDR2 SVGAGI. The CDR3 region has the DNA TGTGCCAGCAGTTACTCGAACAGGGGCGGGGAGGAGACCCAGTACTTC. It encodes CASSYSNRGGEETQYF.

Here the CDR3 reads CASSSFGEMGHF. CDR3 bases: TGTGCCAGCAGTTCTTTTGGGGAGATGGGGCATTTT. The chain recombines TRBV28 with TRBJ1-5; D is uncertain. The CDR3 has 12 residues. The V end was cut by 4 bases, the J end by 15 bases, with 16 bases between. Germline V gene lookup returns CDR1 MDHEN and CDR2 SYDVKM. Full variable domain (missing parts from reference TRBV28 and TRBJ1-5): DVKVTQSSRYLVKRTGEKVFLECVQDMDHENMFWYRQDPGLGLRLIYFSYDVKMKEKGDIPEGYSVSREKKERFSLILESASTNQTSMYLCASSSFGEMGHFGDGTRLSIL.

This clone was counted many times. The chain links TRBV5-5 to TRBJ2-7; a weak D match, TRBD2 (7 bases). This CDR3 region has 16 residues. V lost 4 bases and J lost 6, with 23 bases in between. Germline V gene data show CDR1 as SGHKS and CDR2 as YYEKEE (reference sequence). The DNA of the CDR3 is TGTGCCAGCAGCCAAGTTGGGTCGGGGGGCCGAGTCGAGCAGTACTTC. Its protein is CASSQVGSGGRVEQYF.